This T cell receptor beta chain was documented in a study of T cell responses to AZD1222 COVID-19 vaccine. Germline CDR1 and CDR2: KGHDR and SFDVKD. V dropped 4 bases and J dropped 0 bases, with 2 bases sitting between them. The CDR3 has 13 amino acids. Generated by immunoSEQ multiplex PCR, the TCRdb table keeps only in-frame clones and is missing some. The data show about 69,000 clones, 70% to 90% seen once. Specimen: peripheral blood, collected 28 days after the second AZD1222 dose. The receptor comes from an adult who received the AZD1222 COVID-19 vaccine. The V and J genes are TRBV24-1 and TRBJ2-2; unclear D gene. As DNA, the CDR3 is TGTGCCACCAGTGACCCGAACACCGGGGAGCTGTTTTTT. The encoded protein is CATSDPNTGELFF.